This T cell receptor (beta chain) was sequenced during a study of beta chain features in type 1 diabetes. Study in general: Age, gender and cell yields were alike across patients and healthy donors.

In its sample, this clone was seen a few times. The CDR3 is 15 amino acids. Germline lookup yields CDR1 MNHNS and CDR2 SASEGT. Trimming cost V 3 bases and J 7 bases; bases outside gene matches: 7. Investigators reverse transcribed all isolated RNA, so they sequenced expressed TCRB transcripts. Assay: immunoSEQ multiplex PCR; the TCRdb copy retains only in-frame clones and omits some. The sample lists 350,000 to 450,000 clones; around 15% were seen once. This TCR came from a woman aged 18 to 35 in good health. The source material was naive CD4+ T cells from blood. V and J are TRBV6-1 and TRBJ1-5; TRBD1 agrees at 9 bases. The CDR3 loop reads CASSDITGGSQPQHF. The CDR3 region has the DNA TGTGCCAGCAGTGACATCACAGGGGGCAGCCAGCCCCAGCATTTT.